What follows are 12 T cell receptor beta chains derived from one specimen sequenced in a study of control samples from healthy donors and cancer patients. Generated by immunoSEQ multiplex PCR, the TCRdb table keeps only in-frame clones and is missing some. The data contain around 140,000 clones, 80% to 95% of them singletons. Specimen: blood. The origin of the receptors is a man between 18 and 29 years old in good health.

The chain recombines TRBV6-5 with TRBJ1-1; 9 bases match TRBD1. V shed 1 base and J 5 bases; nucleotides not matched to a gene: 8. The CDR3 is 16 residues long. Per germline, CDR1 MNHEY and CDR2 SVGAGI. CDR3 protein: CASSYYRDRANTEAFF. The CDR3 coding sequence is TGTGCCAGCAGTTACTATAGGGACAGGGCAAATACTGAAGCTTTCTTT.

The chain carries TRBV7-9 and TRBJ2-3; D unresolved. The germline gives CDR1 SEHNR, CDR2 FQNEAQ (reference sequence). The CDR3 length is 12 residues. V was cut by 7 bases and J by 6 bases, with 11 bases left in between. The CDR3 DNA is TGTGCCAGCACCCCCGGCCCCGATACGCAGTATTTT. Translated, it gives CASTPGPDTQYF.

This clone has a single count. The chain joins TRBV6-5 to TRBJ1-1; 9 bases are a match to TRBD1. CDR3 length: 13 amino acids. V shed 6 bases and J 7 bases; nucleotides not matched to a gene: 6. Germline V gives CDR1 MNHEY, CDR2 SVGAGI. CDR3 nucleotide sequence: TGTGCCAGCAGCAGATCGACAGGGGGTGAAGCTTTCTTT. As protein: CASSRSTGGEAFF.

The CDR3 spells CASSRGTSGGKPQEQYF. For the CDR3, the DNA is TGCGCCAGCAGCCGGGGGACTAGCGGGGGGAAACCCCAGGAGCAGTACTTC. V and J are TRBV5-1 and TRBJ2-7, with 15 bases fitting TRBD2. V shed 4 bases and J 7 bases; nucleotides not matched to a gene: 12. The CDR3 covers 17 residues. Germline loops: CDR1 SGHRS, CDR2 YFSETQ. Full variable domain (missing parts from reference TRBV5-1 and TRBJ2-7): KAGVTQTPRYLIKTRGQQVTLSCSPISGHRSVSWYQQTPGQGLQFLFEYFSETQRNKGNFPGRFSGRQFSNSRSEMNVSTLELGDSALYLCASSRGTSGGKPQEQYFGPGTRLTVT.

Written as DNA, the CDR3 is TGTGCCAGTAGGATGGGACAGGCGGATGGCTACACCTTC. As protein: CASRMGQADGYTF. V usage is TRBV19 and J usage is TRBJ1-2; TRBD1 matches 8 bases. The V segment lost 6 bases and the J segment 6 bases; nucleotides outside the gene matches: 6. CDR3 length equals 13 residues. Germline lookup yields CDR1 LNHDA and CDR2 SQIVND (reference sequence).

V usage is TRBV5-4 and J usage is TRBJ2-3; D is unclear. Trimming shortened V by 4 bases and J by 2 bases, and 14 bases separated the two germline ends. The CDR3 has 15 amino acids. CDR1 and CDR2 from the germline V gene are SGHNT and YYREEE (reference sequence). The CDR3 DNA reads TGTGCCAGCAGCCAAGAAGGGCCCAACACAGATACGCAGTATTTT. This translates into CASSQEGPNTDTQYF.

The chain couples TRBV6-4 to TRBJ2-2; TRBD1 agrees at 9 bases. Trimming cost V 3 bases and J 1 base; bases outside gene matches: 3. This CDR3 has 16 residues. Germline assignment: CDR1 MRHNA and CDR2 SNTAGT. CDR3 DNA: TGTGCCAGCAGTGAATCGGGACAGGGGAACACCGGGGAGCTGTTTTTT. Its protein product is CASSESGQGNTGELFF.

This CDR3 reads CASSLLQGLGGYTF. The CDR3 coding sequence is TGTGCCAGCAGTTTACTCCAGGGGCTGGGGGGCTACACCTTC. The V call is TRBV27, the J call TRBJ1-2; weak D call: TRBD1 (6 bases). Trimming cost V 2 bases and J 8 bases, with 15 bases left between them. CDR1 and CDR2 from the germline V gene are MNHEY and SMNVEV (reference sequence). This CDR3 contains 14 residues.

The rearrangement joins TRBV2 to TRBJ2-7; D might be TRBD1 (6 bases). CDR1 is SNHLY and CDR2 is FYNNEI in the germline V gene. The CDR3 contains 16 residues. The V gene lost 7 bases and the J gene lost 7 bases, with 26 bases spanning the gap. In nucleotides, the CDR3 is TGTGCCAGCACCCATCAACAGGGAAATCCCTTAAGAGAGCAGTACTTC. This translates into CASTHQQGNPLREQYF.

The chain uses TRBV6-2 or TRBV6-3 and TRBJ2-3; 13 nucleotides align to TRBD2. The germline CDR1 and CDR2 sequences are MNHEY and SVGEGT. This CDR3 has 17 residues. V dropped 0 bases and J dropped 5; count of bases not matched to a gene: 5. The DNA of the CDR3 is TGTGCCAGCAGTTACTCAAGGACTAGCGGGGGAAGAGATACGCAGTATTTT. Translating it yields CASSYSRTSGGRDTQYF.

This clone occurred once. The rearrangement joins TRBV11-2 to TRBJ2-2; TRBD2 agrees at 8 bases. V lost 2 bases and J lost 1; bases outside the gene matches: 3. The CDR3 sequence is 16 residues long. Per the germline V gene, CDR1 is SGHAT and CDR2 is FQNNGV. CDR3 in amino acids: CASSLWTSLNTGELFF. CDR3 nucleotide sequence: TGTGCCAGCAGCTTATGGACTAGCCTGAACACCGGGGAGCTGTTTTTT.

DNA for the CDR3: TGTGCCAGCAGCTTCTCGGACAGGGGTGGCAACGTCCTGACTTTC. It codes for CASSFSDRGGNVLTF. The chain combines TRBV7-9 with TRBJ2-6; 9 positions match TRBD1. The CDR3 is 15 residues long. The germline V gene has CDR1 SEHNR and CDR2 FQNEAQ (reference sequence). J was trimmed by 9 bases and V by 3 bases; bases with no gene match: 6.